One T cell receptor (beta chain) is described in this entry. Its antigen is undetermined. This entry belongs to a study of T-cell reconstitution after alpha-beta-depleted transplantation in children. Study-wide findings and caveats: It was newly produced T cells that mostly accounted for T-cell counts and diversity one year after transplant. High day-60 TCRbeta diversity in some patients came from surviving recipient T cells and thymic progenitors.

This sample's TCRbeta library carried unique molecular identifier barcodes. TCRdb redid the calling of the PCR reads with MiXCR, one entry per CDR3 protein. This table has thousands of distinct CDR3 sequences, more than 15% appearing once. This CDR3 has 14 amino acids. V was trimmed by 8 bases and J by 4 bases, leaving 18 bases between them. The TCR was taken from a male patient younger than 18 who had a stem cell transplant for acute myeloid leukemia, so the T cells may come from the graft donor. Here the sequenced sample was PBMCs, mostly from graft donor cells, taken 60 days after TCRalphabeta/CD19-depleted stem cell transplant. This sequence joins TRBV12-3 or TRBV12-4 and TRBJ2-7; D may correspond to TRBD1 or TRBD2 (5 bases each). CDR3 nucleotides: TGTGCCAGCCGCGATGGGGCCGAGGGTTACGAGCAGTACTTC. It is translated as CASRDGAEGYEQYF.